These 29 T cell receptor beta chains were all obtained from the same sample, sequenced in a study of OX40 agonist ivuxolimab in advanced cancers. The method was immunoSEQ multiplex PCR; TCRdb's version includes in-frame clones alone and lacks a portion of them. This table has 90,000 to 100,000 clones, 89% appearing once. This specimen consisted of CD4+ or CD8+ T cells sorted from blood, obtained in a trial of the OX40 agonist ivuxolimab. These receptors were taken from an adult with an advanced solid tumor such as melanoma, head and neck, liver or kidney cancer.

The sample holds one count of this clone. The chain joins TRBV7-2 to TRBJ2-7; D call uncertain. Germline loops: CDR1 SGHTA, CDR2 FQGNSA. V lost 1 base to trimming and J lost 4 bases, with 11 bases between them. This CDR3 spans 14 amino acids. The CDR3 DNA reads TGTGCCAGCAGCTTAGGACTTCTCTCGTACGAGCAGTACTTC. As protein: CASSLGLLSYEQYF.

This chain connects TRBV7-9 to TRBJ1-4; maybe TRBD1 (5 bases). Trimming left V 2 bases short and J 0 bases short, with 16 bases between. Per the germline V gene, CDR1 is SEHNR and CDR2 is FQNEAQ (reference sequence). The length of the CDR3 is 18 residues. CDR3 nucleotide sequence: TGTGCCAGCAGCTTAAAGGGACGCTCCACTGCAACTAATGAAAAACTGTTTTTT. Its protein product is CASSLKGRSTATNEKLFF.

The chain employs TRBV6-6 and TRBJ2-1; unclear D gene. From germline, CDR1 is MNHNY and CDR2 SVGAGI (reference sequence). The ends were cut back, 5 bases at V and 2 bases at J, with 4 bases in the middle. The CDR3 totals 12 residues. The CDR3 is CASSPTYNEQFF. In nucleotides, the CDR3 is TGTGCCAGCAGTCCGACCTACAATGAGCAGTTCTTC.

This chain uses TRBV4-2 with TRBJ2-7, with a possible D match to TRBD1 (8 bases). CDR1 and CDR2 from the germline V gene are LGHNA and YNFKEQ. This CDR3 spans 15 amino acids. Trimming pared 4 bases from V and 3 bases from J, leaving 16 bases between. The CDR3 reads CASSLQGGRGYEQYF. CDR3 DNA: TGTGCCAGCAGCCTACAGGGGGGGAGAGGCTACGAGCAGTACTTC.

This chain joins TRBV18 and TRBJ1-2; unclear D gene. Trimming took 0 bases from V and 8 from J, leaving 13 bases between them. There are 14 residues in the CDR3. Germline loops: CDR1 KGHSH, CDR2 LQKENI. This CDR3 reads CASSPPEREGGYTF. Written as DNA, the CDR3 is TGTGCCAGCTCACCACCGGAAAGGGAAGGCGGCTACACCTTC.

The chain joins TRBV7-2 to TRBJ1-5; 7 nucleotides agree with TRBD1. CDR1 is SGHTA and CDR2 is FQGNSA in the germline V gene. V gave up 2 bases and J gave up 1 base; unmatched junction bases: 2. The CDR3 has 15 residues. CDR3 sequence: CASSLSGQSNQPQHF. The DNA for the CDR3 is TGTGCCAGCAGCTTATCGGGACAGAGCAATCAGCCCCAGCATTTT.

The chain has TRBV19 and TRBJ2-7; D not resolved. The CDR3 is made up of 15 amino acids. Trimming cost V 1 base and J 0 bases, with 10 bases left between them. Germline V lookup: CDR1 LNHDA, CDR2 SQIVND (reference sequence). CDR3 loop: CASSIGLGISYEQYF. The CDR3 nucleotides are TGTGCCAGTAGTATAGGGCTAGGGATCTCCTACGAGCAGTACTTC. Full variable domain (missing parts from reference TRBV19 and TRBJ2-7): DGGITQSPKYLFRKEGQNVTLSCEQNLNHDAMYWYRQDPGQGLRLIYYSQIVNDFQKGDIAEGYSVSREKKESFPLTVTSAQKNPTAFYLCASSIGLGISYEQYFGPGTRLTVT.

The chain is built from TRBV7-9 and TRBJ1-5; D is perhaps TRBD1 (5 bases). This CDR3 is 17 amino acids long. From germline, CDR1 is SEHNR and CDR2 FQNEAQ (reference sequence). Trimming stripped 5 bases from V and 3 bases from J, with 20 bases between. This CDR3 reads CASSPTPLKGINQPQHF. In nucleotides, the CDR3 is TGTGCCAGCAGCCCAACCCCCTTGAAGGGGATCAATCAGCCCCAGCATTTT. Variable domain in full (rest from reference TRBV7-9 and TRBJ1-5): DTGVSQNPRHKITKRGQNVTFRCDPISEHNRLYWYRQTLGQGPEFLTYFQNEAQLEKSRLLSDRFSAERPKGSFSTLEIQRTEQGDSAMYLCASSPTPLKGINQPQHFGDGTRLSIL.

The chain carries TRBV30 and TRBJ2-3; D ambiguous. Germline V CDR1 and CDR2: GTSNPN, SVGIG (reference sequence). Between the trimmed V and J ends, which lost 2 bases and 0 bases, there was a span of 12 bases. The CDR3 totals 15 residues. CDR3 residues: CAWSLIGVSTDTQYF. For the CDR3, the DNA is TGTGCCTGGAGTCTTATCGGTGTAAGCACAGATACGCAGTATTTT.

This chain links TRBV4-3 with TRBJ2-1; TRBD2 agrees at 15 bases. After removal of 1 base from V and 7 bases from J, the junction contained 5 bases not matched to a gene. CDR3 length: 17 amino acids. Germline V gene lookup returns CDR1 LGHNA and CDR2 YSLEER. The CDR3 sequence: CASSQGWGLAGGNEQFF. The CDR3 nucleotides are TGCGCCAGCAGCCAAGGTTGGGGACTAGCGGGAGGTAATGAGCAGTTCTTC.

The rearrangement joins TRBV11-2 to TRBJ1-3, with D unclear. The germline CDR1 and CDR2 sequences are SGHAT and FQNNGV. CDR3 length: 16 amino acids. Trimming took 8 bases from V and 4 from J, leaving 21 bases between them. The CDR3 protein is CASHSTALRGGNTIYF. As DNA, the CDR3 is TGTGCCAGCCATAGTACGGCCCTTCGAGGGGGAAACACCATATATTTT.

This sequence joins TRBV18 and TRBJ2-2; no clear D gene. Trimming removed 3 bases from V and 0 bases from J, with 5 bases in between. The CDR3 sequence is 14 residues long. Germline loops: CDR1 KGHSH, CDR2 LQKENI. CDR3 residues: CASSPRANTGELFF. In DNA, the CDR3 is TGTGCCAGCTCACCCCGCGCGAACACCGGGGAGCTGTTTTTT.

V usage is TRBV5-1 and J usage is TRBJ1-2; D is unclear. Trimming removed 4 bases at V and 1 base at J, with 20 bases between. The CDR3 runs to 17 residues. The germline V gene encodes CDR1 SGHRS and CDR2 YFSETQ. CDR3 coding DNA: TGCGCCAGCAGCCCCTCTATCGAACTTCTGTTTAACTATGGCTACACCTTC. It is translated as CASSPSIELLFNYGYTF.

This chain joins TRBV19 and TRBJ2-2; 10 bases are shared with TRBD1. This CDR3 is built from 15 residues. V gave up 8 bases and J gave up 5 bases; unmatched junction bases: 8. Germline CDR1 LNHDA, CDR2 SQIVND (reference sequence). CDR3 sequence reads: CASERTGGRTGELFF. CDR3 DNA sequence: TGTGCCAGTGAAAGGACAGGGGGAAGGACCGGGGAGCTGTTTTTT.

J is TRBJ1-6 and V is TRBV18, with a possible D match to TRBD1 (6 bases). V shed 8 bases and J shed 8 bases, with 19 bases lying between them. Germline V CDR1 and CDR2: KGHSH, LQKENI. This CDR3 has 15 residues. CDR3 DNA: TGTGCCAGCACAAAGACAGGTCTCCGAGATTCACCCCTCCACTTT. This codes for CASTKTGLRDSPLHF.

The rearrangement joins TRBV27 to TRBJ2-1; unclear D gene. Germline V gene data show CDR1 as MNHEY and CDR2 as SMNVEV (reference sequence). V shed 3 bases and J shed 6 bases, with 12 bases lying between them. The CDR3 is 14 residues long. The CDR3 loop is CASSFGQPVNEQFF. CDR3 DNA: TGTGCCAGCAGTTTTGGGCAGCCCGTCAATGAGCAGTTCTTC.

The rearrangement uses TRBV7-8 and TRBJ2-2; no firm D call. Germline V gene lookup returns CDR1 SGHVS and CDR2 FQNEAQ. V lost 5 bases and J lost 2, with 3 bases in between. The CDR3 has 12 residues. The CDR3 coding sequence is TGTGCCAGCAGCCCCAACACCGGGGAGCTGTTTTTT. It codes for CASSPNTGELFF.

J is TRBJ1-5 and V is TRBV10-1; D is perhaps TRBD1 (5 bases). The CDR3 consists of 13 residues. Trimming removed 7 bases at V and 5 bases at J, with 12 bases between. The V gene's germline CDR1 is WNHNN and CDR2 SYGVQD (reference sequence). Here the CDR3 DNA reads TGCGCCAGCAACTATGGGGGGTATCAGCCCCAGCATTTT. Protein: CASNYGGYQPQHF.

The chain has TRBV6-6 and TRBJ2-7; no reliable D call. Between the trimmed V and J ends, which lost 2 bases and 3 bases, there was a span of 14 bases. CDR1 and CDR2 from the germline V gene are MNHNY and SVGAGI (reference sequence). The CDR3 is 15 amino acids. The CDR3 DNA follows: TGTGCCAGCAGTTACGACATCATAACGAACTACGAGCAGTACTTC. Encoded protein: CASSYDIITNYEQYF.

This clone has a handful of counts. The chain employs TRBV7-9 and TRBJ2-4; 7 bases line up with TRBD2. The V segment lost 10 bases and the J segment 4 bases; nucleotides outside the gene matches: 10. This CDR3 contains 14 residues. Germline V gene data show CDR1 as SEHNR and CDR2 as FQNEAQ (reference sequence). The DNA of the CDR3 is TGTGCCACCCGTCGGGCGGGAGTTAAAAACATTCAGTACTTC. Translating gives CATRRAGVKNIQYF.

The rearrangement uses TRBV19 and TRBJ2-3, with 9 bases lining up with TRBD2. This CDR3 region has 14 residues. The trim removed 6 bases at V and 3 bases at J, leaving 4 bases unmatched. CDR1 and CDR2 (germline): LNHDA, SQIVND (reference sequence). The CDR3 reads CASRAGGRTDTQYF. Here the CDR3 DNA reads TGTGCCAGTAGGGCGGGAGGGCGAACAGATACGCAGTATTTT.

V is TRBV29-1 and J is TRBJ1-1, with D uncertain. The CDR3 spans 14 residues. CDR1 is SQVTM and CDR2 is ANQGSEA in the germline V gene. Between the trimmed V and J ends, which lost 3 bases and 1 base, there was a span of 12 bases. The CDR3, as DNA: TGCAGCGTTGACGAGACCGAGTCGAACACTGAAGCTTTCTTT. This codes for CSVDETESNTEAFF.

This clone was seen only a few times. The chain is built from TRBV6-1 and TRBJ2-5; TRBD2 matches 7 bases. The V gene end was trimmed by 5 bases and the J gene end by 5 bases; junction bases not matched to a gene: 8. The CDR3 spans 14 residues. CDR1 and CDR2 (germline): MNHNS, SASEGT. The CDR3 nucleotides are TGTGCCAGCAGTCCTAGCGGCGGTTACGAGACCCAGTACTTC. Protein product: CASSPSGGYETQYF.

This chain joins TRBV15 and TRBJ2-4; D call uncertain. The germline V gene has CDR1 LNHNV and CDR2 YYDKDF (reference sequence). The CDR3 has 15 residues. The V end lost 0 bases, the J end lost 0 bases, and 6 bases lay between the germline ends. The CDR3 bases are TGTGCCACCAGCAGAGACCGTTTAGCCAAAAACATTCAGTACTTC. Amino acid sequence: CATSRDRLAKNIQYF.

V and J are TRBV10-3 and TRBJ1-2, with D maybe TRBD1 (6 bases). The germline CDR1 and CDR2 sequences are ENHRY and SYGVKD. CDR3 length equals 13 residues. V was pared by 7 bases and J by 2 bases, with 11 bases between. The chain's CDR3 is CAINKDRNYGYTF. In DNA, the CDR3 is TGTGCCATCAATAAGGACAGAAACTATGGCTACACCTTC.

The chain joins TRBV6-1 to TRBJ2-7; D might be TRBD2 (6 bases). The V gene lost 4 bases and the J gene lost 5 bases, with 15 bases spanning the gap. Germline CDR1 is MNHNS and CDR2 is SASEGT. The CDR3 spans 14 residues. The CDR3 region has the DNA TGTGCCAGCAGTGGAGGGGACTCCTACAACGAGCAGTACTTC. Protein sequence: CASSGGDSYNEQYF.

The chain combines TRBV28 with TRBJ1-1; 10 bases are a match to TRBD1. From germline, CDR1 is MDHEN and CDR2 SYDVKM. The CDR3 contains 16 residues. The V and J ends lost 7 bases and 5 bases, in that order; junction bases with no gene match: 13. The CDR3 bases are TGTGCCAGCACCGTGCCGGGGGACAGGGGTAGAACTGAAGCTTTCTTT. Protein product: CASTVPGDRGRTEAFF. The whole variable domain, remainder taken from reference TRBV28 and TRBJ1-1, is DVKVTQSSRYLVKRTGEKVFLECVQDMDHENMFWYRQDPGLGLRLIYFSYDVKMKEKGDIPEGYSVSREKKERFSLILESASTNQTSMYLCASTVPGDRGRTEAFFGQGTRLTVV.

The chain couples TRBV11-3 to TRBJ2-7, with 8 nucleotides matching TRBD1. CDR3 size: 13 residues. Germline trimming cut 5 bases from V and 5 bases from J; bases unmatched to any gene: 5. The germline V gene has CDR1 SGHNT and CDR2 YENEEA. The CDR3 protein is CASSDETGDEQYF. The CDR3 DNA is TGTGCCAGCAGCGATGAGACAGGGGACGAGCAGTACTTC.

The rearrangement uses TRBV5-1 and TRBJ1-1; tentatively, D is TRBD1 (6 bases). Germline V gives CDR1 SGHRS, CDR2 YFSETQ. The V gene lost 2 bases and the J gene lost 5 bases, with 16 bases spanning the gap. CDR3 size: 15 residues. The CDR3 DNA reads as TGCGCCAGCAGCTTCGGAACAGGGATGAGGACTGAAGCTTTCTTT. Translation: CASSFGTGMRTEAFF.